Below, one T cell receptor (beta chain) is given with its context. Its target is not known. This entry belongs to a study of early T cells in non-severe SARS-CoV-2 infection. Overall study: Chains were not paired, and sequencing was done on bulk RNA from unsorted whole blood. Study conclusions and caveats: Reliance on VDJdb matching favored anti-spike CD8 responses; private and CD4 specificities were missed.

The TCR library protocol attached unique molecular identifiers to the individual cDNA molecules. TCRdb reanalysed the 5' RACE reads using MiXCR and keeps one entry per CDR3 protein. The data show about 70,000 distinct CDR3 sequences, about 11% seen once. The CDR3 is 18 residues long. Germline V gives CDR1 LGHNT, CDR2 FRNRAP. Trimming at V came to 1 base and at J to 3 bases, leaving 13 bases not matched to a gene. The source is an adult who was a healthcare worker with PCR-confirmed SARS-CoV-2 infection or an uninfected control (not recorded which). Sequencing was carried out using whole blood. The J gene is TRBJ1-2, the V gene TRBV12-5; TRBD1 aligns across 8 bases. The CDR3 protein is CASGLGRQGLWRDYGYTF. The CDR3, as DNA: TGTGCTAGTGGTTTGGGAAGACAGGGGCTGTGGAGGGACTATGGCTACACCTTC.